What follows is one T cell receptor beta chain and its context. This entry belongs to a study of radiotherapy plus CTLA-4 blockade in lung cancer. Germline V gene data show CDR1 as MDHEN and CDR2 as SYDVKM. The CDR3 has 16 amino acids. Losses at the gene ends were 5 bases for V and 3 bases for J; bases not matched to a gene: 12. Method: immunoSEQ multiplex PCR; TCRdb's copy keeps in-frame clones and lacks some. The sample yields 81,000 or so clones, approximately 86% seen once. Specimen: peripheral blood, collected from a patient treated with radiotherapy plus ipilimumab. The receptor comes from a human donor with non-small cell lung cancer who had stable disease on radiotherapy plus ipilimumab. The chain couples TRBV28 to TRBJ2-5; 7 nucleotides match TRBD2. The CDR3 DNA reads as TGTGCCAGCAGTCCCGTTGTGGGGGGAGGGAAAGAGACCCAGTACTTC. Protein: CASSPVVGGGKETQYF. Full variable domain (rest looked up from reference TRBV28 and TRBJ2-5): DVKVTQSSRYLVKRTGEKVFLECVQDMDHENMFWYRQDPGLGLRLIYFSYDVKMKEKGDIPEGYSVSREKKERFSLILESASTNQTSMYLCASSPVVGGGKETQYFGPGTRLLVL.